The rows below give T cell receptor beta chains drawn from one sample of a study of response to subunit inactivated influenza vaccine. TCRdb reanalysed the RT-PCR reads using MiXCR and keeps one entry per CDR3 protein. The sample shows 630,000 or so distinct CDR3 sequences, about a sixth of them seen only once. Source: PBMCs from blood, taken about 12 days after vaccination. These TCRs come from a man aged 45-60 years who received an inactivated influenza vaccine. CDR3s include the opening cysteine and the closing phenylalanine or tryptophan. The order of the fields is D gene, J gene, clone size, V gene, CDR3 DNA, CDR3 protein. A D gene is named only where the DNA matches it firmly. Only some rows state a clone size, as once, few, many or a class for expanded clones.

-,TRBJ2-3,many,TRBV9,TGTGCCAGCAGCGTCCAGGGCGAACCGCGCACAGATACGCAGTATTTT,CASSVQGEPRTDTQYF
-,TRBJ2-2,-,TRBV20-1,TGCAGTGCTAGTGAAGGGAACACCGGGGAGCTGTTTTTT,CSASEGNTGELFF
-,TRBJ1-2,-,TRBV4-1,TGCGCCAGCAGCCAAGTCGGCCCTACTAACTATGGCTACACCTTC,CASSQVGPTNYGYTF
-,TRBJ2-1,-,TRBV7-7,TGTGCCAGCAGCGACGGGGAAAGCTCCTACAATGAGCAGTTCTTC,CASSDGESSYNEQFF
TRBD2,TRBJ2-3,-,TRBV10-3,TGTGCCATCAGTGGGGGACTAGCGGGACGCACAGATACGCAGTATTTT,CAISGGLAGRTDTQYF
-,TRBJ1-4,-,TRBV2,TGTGACAGCAGATCCAGTACCTCGTTTTTT,CDSRSSTSFF
-,TRBJ1-6,many,TRBV4-2,TGTGCCAGCAGCCAAGCTGCTACAGCGATTAATTCACCCCTCCACTTT,CASSQAATAINSPLHF
TRBD1,TRBJ2-3,few,TRBV6-2/TRBV6-3,TGTGCCAGCAGTTACGCAGGGGGCAGTTTCACAGATACGCAGTATTTT,CASSYAGGSFTDTQYF
-,TRBJ2-1,-,TRBV5-4,TGTGCCAGCAGCCTTACTAGGTCAGGGTCCTACAATGAGCAGTTCTTC,CASSLTRSGSYNEQFF
TRBD1,TRBJ2-5,-,TRBV20-1,TGCAGTGCTAGCCAAAGGACAGGGAGGCGAGAGACCCAGTACTTC,CSASQRTGRRETQYF
-,TRBJ2-5,-,TRBV12-3/TRBV12-4,TGTGCCAGCAGTTTAGCGCCGGCCACGGCGGAGACCCAGTACTTC,CASSLAPATAETQYF
TRBD2,TRBJ2-7,-,TRBV9,TGTGCCAGCAGCGTAGCGGGTAGCGGGAGCTACGAGCAGTACTTC,CASSVAGSGSYEQYF
TRBD1,TRBJ2-3,-,TRBV12-3/TRBV12-4,TGTGCCAGCAGCAGGGGGCAGGGCGATACGCAGTATTTT,CASSRGQGDTQYF
-,TRBJ2-1,many,TRBV11-2,TGTGCCAGCAGCTTACGATTTGGCGGATCGGCTTACAATGAGCAGTTCTTC,CASSLRFGGSAYNEQFF
-,TRBJ1-1,few,TRBV12-3/TRBV12-4,TGTGCCAGCAGGACCCGAGGGGACACTGAAGCTTTCTTT,CASRTRGDTEAFF
-,TRBJ2-7,-,TRBV4-3,TGCGCCAGCAGCCAAGAGCGGGACAACTCCTACGAGCAGTACTTC,CASSQERDNSYEQYF
-,TRBJ1-1,-,TRBV6-1,TGTGCCAGCAGTCCCCTCGGGGTGATGAGCACTGAAGCTTTCTTT,CASSPLGVMSTEAFF
-,TRBJ1-4,-,TRBV6-4,TGTGCCAGCAGTGACTCGATTTCCCCCCCGGGAAAACTGTTTTTT,CASSDSISPPGKLFF
-,TRBJ2-3,few,TRBV9,TGTGCCAGCAGCGGGGAAAGTTGGACCTTCACAGATACGCAGTATTTT,CASSGESWTFTDTQYF
TRBD1,TRBJ2-2,-,TRBV6-1,TGTGCCAGCAGTCCCGCAGGGGGCCGCGCCGGGGAGCTGTTTTTT,CASSPAGGRAGELFF
TRBD1,TRBJ1-1,-,TRBV7-2,TGTGCCAGCAGCAAAGACAGGGCGGGAGACACTGAAGCTTTCTTT,CASSKDRAGDTEAFF
-,TRBJ2-7,-,TRBV7-2,TGTGCCAGCAGCTCGGACTATGTCTCCTACGAGCAGTACTTC,CASSSDYVSYEQYF
-,TRBJ2-1,few,TRBV20-1,TGCAGTGTCCGAAGGGACAATGAGCAGTTCTTC,CSVRRDNEQFF
-,TRBJ2-7,-,TRBV27,TGTGCCAGCAGTATCACGGGCCCGGTCTACGAGCAGTACTTC,CASSITGPVYEQYF
-,TRBJ2-7,-,TRBV7-9,TGTGCCAGCAGCCCAGGACAGTCCCCCTACGAGCAGTACTTC,CASSPGQSPYEQYF
-,TRBJ2-1,few,TRBV12-3/TRBV12-4,TGTGCCAGCAGACCTTCCCGGCGGGTCTACAATGAGCAGTTCTTC,CASRPSRRVYNEQFF
-,TRBJ1-2,-,TRBV7-9,TGTGCCAGCAGCTTAGAACATGGCTACACCTTC,CASSLEHGYTF